These 5 T cell receptor beta chains came from one sample sequenced in a study of T cells after yellow fever vaccination. TCRdb used MiXCR to reprocess the 5' RACE reads, holding one entry per CDR3 protein. The sample lists under 400,000 distinct CDR3 sequences, around 12% occurring once. Here the sequenced sample was CD4+ T cells sorted from PBMCs, taken 15 days after the yellow fever booster vaccination. Receptor source: a man in his late teens or twenties who received the YFV17D yellow fever vaccine.

This clonotype was picked up many times. This chain joins TRBV11-2 and TRBJ1-5; possibly TRBD1 for D (6 bases). V gave up 3 bases and J gave up 12 bases, with 15 bases separating them. The germline CDR1 and CDR2 sequences are SGHAT and FQNNGV. The CDR3 loop spans 13 amino acids. The CDR3 DNA follows: TGTGCCAGCAGCTTTCATGAACAGGGTATCCAGCATTTT. It yields the protein CASSFHEQGIQHF.

This clonotype was seen at least ten times. The rearrangement links TRBV6-6 to TRBJ1-2; tentatively, D is TRBD1 (6 bases). The germline gives CDR1 MNHNY, CDR2 SVGAGI (reference sequence). V was pared by 0 bases and J by 3 bases, with 8 bases between. CDR3 size: 14 residues. The CDR3 bases are TGTGCCAGCAGTTACTCACAGGGTCACTATGGCTACACCTTC. Amino acid sequence: CASSYSQGHYGYTF.

CDR3 loop: CASSQWGNRYEQYV. The DNA for the CDR3 is TGTGCCAGCTCTCAGTGGGGCAACAGGTACGAGCAGTACGTC. The rearrangement joins TRBV18 to TRBJ2-7; D might be TRBD1 (5 bases). The germline V gene encodes CDR1 KGHSH and CDR2 LQKENI. V was pared by 6 bases and J by 4 bases, with 16 bases between. CDR3 length: 14 residues.

This clonotype came up many times. A read error may account for a junction end that differs from germline. The chain is built from TRBV7-2 and TRBJ2-3, with D unresolved. The CDR3 totals 13 residues. Germline V gene sequence: CDR1 SGHTA, CDR2 FQGNSA. This CDR3 is CASSLPGTDTQYF. The CDR3 coding sequence is TGCGCCAGCAGCTTGCCCGGCACAGATACGCAGTATTTT.

This rearrangement joins TRBV5-1 to TRBJ2-5; 11 bases agree with TRBD2. CDR1 is SGHRS, CDR2 YFSETQ, per germline. V lost 4 bases to trimming and J lost 2 bases; unmatched junction nucleotides: 4. The CDR3 sequence is 15 residues long. The CDR3 nucleotides are TGCGCCAGCAGCCCGGGACTAGCGGCACAAGAGACCCAGTACTTC. Translating gives CASSPGLAAQETQYF.